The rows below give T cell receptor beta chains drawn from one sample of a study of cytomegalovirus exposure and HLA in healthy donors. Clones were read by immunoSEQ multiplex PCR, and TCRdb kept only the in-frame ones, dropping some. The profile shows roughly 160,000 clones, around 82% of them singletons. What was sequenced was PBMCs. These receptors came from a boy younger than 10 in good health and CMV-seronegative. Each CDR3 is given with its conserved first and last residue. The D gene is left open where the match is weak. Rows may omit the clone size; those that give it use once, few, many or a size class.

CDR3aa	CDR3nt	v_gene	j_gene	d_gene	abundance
CSVAGGQYGYTF	TGCAGCGTTGCGGGGGGCCAGTATGGCTACACCTTC	TRBV29-1	TRBJ1-2	.	.
CASSPRDRGIYEQYF	TGCGCCAGCAGCCCCCGGGACAGGGGAATTTATGAGCAGTACTTC	TRBV5-1	TRBJ2-7	TRBD1	.
CASRLTGGDTQYF	TGTGCCAGCAGGCTAACAGGGGGCGATACGCAGTATTTT	TRBV28	TRBJ2-3	TRBD1	.
CASSNARRTGEYEQYF	TGTGCCAGCAGTAATGCCCGGCGGACAGGGGAGTACGAGCAGTACTTC	TRBV28	TRBJ2-7	TRBD1	.
CASSVVGALNYGYTF	TGCGCCAGCAGCGTCGTTGGGGCCTTAAACTATGGCTACACCTTC	TRBV4-1	TRBJ1-2	.	.
CTSSPTDRAPSTDTQYF	TGCACCAGCAGCCCGACCGACAGGGCCCCTAGCACAGATACGCAGTATTTT	TRBV1	TRBJ2-3	.	.
CATSPGSRETQYF	TGTGCCACCAGCCCGGGTAGTCGAGAGACCCAGTACTTC	TRBV15	TRBJ2-5	.	.
CAISERGGENEKLFF	TGTGCCATCAGTGAAAGAGGCGGAGAGAATGAAAAACTGTTTTTT	TRBV10-3	TRBJ1-4	.	.
CASSLAPRGGAYEQYF	TGTGCCAGCAGCTTAGCCCCGCGGGGAGGGGCCTACGAGCAGTACTTC	TRBV7-2	TRBJ2-7	TRBD2	.
CASSPRGGETQYF	TGTGCCAGCAGCCCTCGCGGGGGAGAGACCCAGTACTTC	TRBV7-9	TRBJ2-5	TRBD2	.
CASRRGREGGHTF	TGTGCCAGCAGGAGGGGCAGGGAGGGCGGCCACACCTTC	TRBV6-5	TRBJ1-2	.	.
CASMGQGAGEKLFF	TGTGCCAGTATGGGACAGGGGGCGGGTGAAAAACTGTTTTTT	TRBV19	TRBJ1-4	TRBD1	few
CASSPEAQGNEQFF	TGTGCCAGCTCACCCGAGGCGCAGGGCAATGAGCAGTTCTTC	TRBV18	TRBJ2-1	.	.
CASSLVMFPSTDTQYF	TGTGCCAGCAGCTTAGTAATGTTCCCTAGCACAGATACGCAGTATTTT	TRBV11-2	TRBJ2-3	.	.
CASSLAGNRGNTIYF	TGCGCCAGCAGCTTGGCAGGGAACCGTGGAAACACCATATATTTT	TRBV5-1	TRBJ1-3	.	once
CASSQPGGGVATEAFF	TGTGCCAGCAGCCAGCCCGGGGGAGGGGTGGCCACTGAAGCTTTCTTT	TRBV4-2	TRBJ1-1	.	.
CASMGTGFHHSYEQYF	TGTGCCAGCATGGGGACAGGTTTCCACCACTCCTACGAGCAGTACTTC	TRBV6-6	TRBJ2-7	TRBD1	.
CASSGTDSPDEQFF	TGCGCCAGCAGCGGCACGGACAGTCCCGATGAGCAGTTCTTC	TRBV5-1	TRBJ2-1	.	few
CASTPGLEYEQFF	TGTGCCAGCACCCCGGGACTAGAGTATGAGCAGTTCTTC	TRBV27	TRBJ2-1	TRBD2	.
CAWSLAGWVETQYF	TGTGCCTGGAGCCTAGCGGGATGGGTAGAGACCCAGTACTTC	TRBV30	TRBJ2-5	TRBD2	.
CASSLTRGSTEAFF	TGTGCCAGCAGCTTAACAAGGGGAAGCACTGAAGCTTTCTTT	TRBV7-3	TRBJ1-1	.	.
CARDRGSPEAFF	TGTGCCAGGGATCGGGGGTCCCCTGAAGCTTTCTTT	TRBV2	TRBJ1-1	.	.
CAWSTSLLAAGSYNEQFF	TGTGCCTGGAGTACTTCCCTACTAGCGGCAGGCTCCTACAATGAGCAGTTCTTC	TRBV30	TRBJ2-1	TRBD2	.
CASRTDRSTTGELFF	TGTGCCAGCAGAACCGATAGGAGTACCACCGGGGAGCTGTTTTTT	TRBV4-2	TRBJ2-2	.	.